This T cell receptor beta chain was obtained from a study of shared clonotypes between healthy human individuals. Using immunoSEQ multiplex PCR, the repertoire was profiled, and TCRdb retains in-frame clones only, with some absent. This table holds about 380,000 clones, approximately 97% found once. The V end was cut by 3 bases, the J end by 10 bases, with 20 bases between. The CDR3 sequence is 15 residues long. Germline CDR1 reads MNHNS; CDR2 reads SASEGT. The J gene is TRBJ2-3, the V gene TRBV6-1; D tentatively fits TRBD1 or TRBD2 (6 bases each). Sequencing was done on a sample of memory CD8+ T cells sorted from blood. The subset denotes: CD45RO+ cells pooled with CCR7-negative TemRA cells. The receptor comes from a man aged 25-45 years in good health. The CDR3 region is CASSDRQEGTPAQYF. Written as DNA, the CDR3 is TGTGCCAGCAGTGACCGACAGGAGGGAACCCCAGCGCAGTATTTT.